The clone carrying this T cell receptor beta chain has only a few counts. The data derive from a study of sequential checkpoint blockade in melanoma. Across the whole study: After both sequences, patients received maintenance nivolumab.

Looked up from germline, CDR1 is MGHDK and CDR2 is SYGVNS. The CDR3 is 13 residues long. Between the trimmed V and J ends, which lost 4 bases and 9 bases, there was a span of 10 bases. Sequencing was performed with immunoSEQ multiplex PCR; in TCRdb, only in-frame clones are kept and a portion is missing. This sample has 17,000 or so clones; 65% to 80% occur once, and the top ten carry about 22%. Documented treatment: randomized to nivolumab then ipilimumab (arm A) or the reverse (arm B). Patients had received no earlier DNA-damaging chemotherapy. Sorted cells were live CD3+CD8+, lacking CD19 and CD56, from PBMCs.

This chain links TRBV25-1 with TRBJ1-6; D is perhaps TRBD1 (5 bases). This TCR derives from a human donor with melanoma. The sequences come from CD8+ T cells sorted from blood (inferred from file names), collected from a patient given nivolumab and ipilimumab in sequence. Here the CDR3 reads CASSGGWPSPLHF. CDR3 bases: TGTGCCAGCAGTGGGGGCTGGCCTTCACCCCTCCACTTT.